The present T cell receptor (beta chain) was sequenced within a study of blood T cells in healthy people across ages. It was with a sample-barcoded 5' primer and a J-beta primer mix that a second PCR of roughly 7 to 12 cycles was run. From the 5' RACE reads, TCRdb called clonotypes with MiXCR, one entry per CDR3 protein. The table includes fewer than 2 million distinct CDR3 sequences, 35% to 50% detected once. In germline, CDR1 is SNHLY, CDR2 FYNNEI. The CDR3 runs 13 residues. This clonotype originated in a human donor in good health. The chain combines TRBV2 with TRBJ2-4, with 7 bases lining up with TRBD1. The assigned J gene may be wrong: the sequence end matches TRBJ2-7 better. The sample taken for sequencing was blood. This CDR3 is CASSINRGYEQYF. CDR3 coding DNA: TGTGCCAGCAGTATTAACAGGGGATACGAGCAGTACTTC.